The clone carrying this T cell receptor (beta chain) was observed once. The V and J ends lost 1 base and 4 bases respectively, with 7 bases between them. This CDR3 contains 13 residues. Germline CDR1 and CDR2: MNHNS and SASEGT. These data originate in a study of long-term antiretroviral therapy in people with HIV. Every one of the donors gave at least one pre-ART PBMC sample and at least two post-ART PBMC samples. Each participant with HIV received care in the United States. Investigators performed immunoSEQ version v3.0 at survey level. TCRdb's copy holds only in-frame clones and misses some; the assay was immunoSEQ multiplex PCR. The data show some 14,000 clones, 75% to 85% seen once.

The receptor was isolated from a man aged 35-49 years with HIV. Sequenced material: unsorted PBMCs, taken 1.3 years before starting antiretroviral therapy. The chain employs TRBV6-1 and TRBJ1-2; unclear D gene. Written as DNA, the CDR3 is TGTGCCAGCAGTGAAGGGCAGAGCTATGGCTACACCTTC. It encodes CASSEGQSYGYTF.